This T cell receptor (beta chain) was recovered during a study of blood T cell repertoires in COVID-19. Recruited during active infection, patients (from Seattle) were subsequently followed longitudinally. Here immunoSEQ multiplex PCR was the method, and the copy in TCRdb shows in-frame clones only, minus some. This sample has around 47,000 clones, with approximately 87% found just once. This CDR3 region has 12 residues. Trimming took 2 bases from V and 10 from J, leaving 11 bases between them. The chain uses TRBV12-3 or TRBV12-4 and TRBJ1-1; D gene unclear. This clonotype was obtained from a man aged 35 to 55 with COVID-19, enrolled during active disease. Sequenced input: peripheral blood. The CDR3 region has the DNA TGTGCCAGCAGTTTAATGCGGGGATCAGCTTTCTTT. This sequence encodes CASSLMRGSAFF.